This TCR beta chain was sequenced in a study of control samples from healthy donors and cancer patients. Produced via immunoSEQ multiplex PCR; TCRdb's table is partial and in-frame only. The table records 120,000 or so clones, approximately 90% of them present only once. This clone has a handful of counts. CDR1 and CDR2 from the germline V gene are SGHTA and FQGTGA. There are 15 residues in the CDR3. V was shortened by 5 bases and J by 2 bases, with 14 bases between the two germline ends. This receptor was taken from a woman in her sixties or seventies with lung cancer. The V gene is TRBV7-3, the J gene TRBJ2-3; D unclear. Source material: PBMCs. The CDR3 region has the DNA TGTGCCAGCAGCCGAGTGGGCAGCACCACAGATACGCAGTATTTT. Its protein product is CASSRVGSTTDTQYF.